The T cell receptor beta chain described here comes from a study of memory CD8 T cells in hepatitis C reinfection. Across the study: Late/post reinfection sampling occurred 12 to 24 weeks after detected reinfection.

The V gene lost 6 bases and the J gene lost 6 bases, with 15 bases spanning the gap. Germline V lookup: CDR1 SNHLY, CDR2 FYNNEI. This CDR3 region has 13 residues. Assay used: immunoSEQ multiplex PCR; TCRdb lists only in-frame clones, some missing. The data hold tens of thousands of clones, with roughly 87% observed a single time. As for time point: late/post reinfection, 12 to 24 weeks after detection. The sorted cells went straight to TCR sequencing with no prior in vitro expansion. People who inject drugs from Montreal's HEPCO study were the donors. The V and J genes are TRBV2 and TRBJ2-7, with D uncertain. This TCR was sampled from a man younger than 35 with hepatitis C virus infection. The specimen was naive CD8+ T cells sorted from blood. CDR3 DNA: TGTGCCAGCAGCGTATCAAGTGACTCCGAGCAGTACTTC. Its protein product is CASSVSSDSEQYF.